A selection of T cell receptor beta chains follows, all from one sample in a study of shared clonotypes between healthy human individuals. The assay was immunoSEQ multiplex PCR, and TCRdb's table has in-frame clones only and misses some. The data hold some 2,000,000 clones, with roughly 94% observed a single time. Material for sequencing was naive CD8+ T cells sorted from blood. These receptors all stem from a man aged 18 to 35 in good health. CDR3s include the opening cysteine and the closing phenylalanine or tryptophan. D genes are given only for firm matches. The size field is filled for only some rows; it gives once, few, many or a size class.

j_call,clone_size,d_call,v_call,cdr3_aa,cdr3_nt
TRBJ1-4,NA,NA,TRBV29-1,CSVDYRVQWTTNEKLFF,TGCAGCGTGGATTACAGGGTTCAGTGGACAACTAATGAAAAACTGTTTTTT
TRBJ2-1,NA,NA,TRBV5-1,CASRFTKDEQFF,TGCGCCAGCAGGTTCACTAAGGATGAGCAGTTCTTC
TRBJ2-7,NA,TRBD1,TRBV11-2,CASSPGTDSYEQYF,TGTGCCAGCAGTCCCGGGACAGATTCCTACGAGCAGTACTTC
TRBJ1-1,NA,NA,TRBV30,CAWKSWGDEAFF,TGTGCCTGGAAATCTTGGGGGGATGAAGCTTTCTTT
TRBJ2-7,NA,NA,TRBV7-9,CASSFSEGYEQYF,TGTGCCAGCAGCTTTTCCGAGGGCTACGAGCAGTACTTC
TRBJ2-7,NA,NA,TRBV7-9,CASSHEGDIYEQYF,TGTGCCAGCAGCCACGAGGGGGATATATACGAGCAGTACTTC
TRBJ2-3,NA,NA,TRBV5-1,CASSLVDFATDTQYF,TGCGCCAGCAGCTTGGTAGATTTCGCCACAGATACGCAGTATTTT
TRBJ1-2,NA,TRBD1,TRBV7-2,CASSVGGQGYGYTF,TGTGCCAGCAGCGTAGGTGGACAGGGCTATGGCTACACCTTC
TRBJ1-1,NA,NA,TRBV9,CASSVHRDLTEAFF,TGTGCCAGCAGCGTTCACAGGGATCTCACTGAAGCTTTCTTT
TRBJ2-7,NA,NA,TRBV11-2,CASSQPEGVHEQYF,TGTGCCAGCAGCCAACCTGAGGGGGTCCACGAGCAGTACTTC
TRBJ2-7,NA,TRBD2,TRBV27,CASQRLAGGNYEQYF,TGTGCCAGCCAGCGACTAGCGGGGGGGAACTACGAGCAGTACTTC
TRBJ2-7,once,TRBD2,TRBV6-5,CTSSFSGRAYYEQYF,TGTACCAGCAGTTTTAGCGGGAGGGCCTATTACGAGCAGTACTTC
TRBJ2-5,NA,TRBD2,TRBV27,CASSPLAGGPRQETQYF,TGTGCCAGCAGTCCCTTAGCGGGGGGGCCCCGCCAAGAGACCCAGTACTTC
TRBJ2-7,NA,NA,TRBV30,CAWSVLGNEQYF,TGTGCCTGGAGTGTACTCGGGAACGAGCAGTACTTC
TRBJ1-6,few,NA,TRBV30,CAWSPLVDSPLHF,TGTGCCTGGAGCCCGTTGGTGGATTCACCCCTCCACTTT
TRBJ2-4,NA,NA,TRBV4-3,CASSQEANGLAKNIQYF,TGCGCCAGCAGCCAAGAAGCCAACGGACTAGCCAAAAACATTCAGTACTTC
TRBJ2-7,NA,NA,TRBV9,CASSEGGPTYEQYF,TGTGCCAGCAGCGAGGGGGGACCCACCTACGAGCAGTACTTC
TRBJ2-7,NA,TRBD2,TRBV7-9,CASSPPIAGSSYEQYF,TGTGCCAGCAGCCCCCCCATAGCGGGGAGCTCCTACGAGCAGTACTTC
TRBJ2-3,NA,TRBD2,TRBV27,CASSEMGLAFTDTQYF,TGTGCCAGCAGTGAAATGGGACTAGCCTTCACAGATACGCAGTATTTT
TRBJ2-7,NA,TRBD2,TRBV27,CASSFRGGYEQYF,TGTGCCAGCAGTTTTAGGGGAGGGTACGAGCAGTACTTC
TRBJ1-2,NA,NA,TRBV5-6,CASWGSNYGYTF,TGTGCCAGCTGGGGCAGCAACTATGGCTACACCTTC
TRBJ2-1,NA,NA,TRBV5-1,CASSLAPGNEQFF,TGCGCCAGCAGTTTAGCGCCAGGCAATGAGCAGTTCTTC
TRBJ1-6,NA,TRBD1,TRBV27,CASSLDRAHNSPLHF,TGTGCCAGCAGTCTCGACAGGGCTCATAATTCACCCCTCCACTTT
TRBJ1-1,NA,NA,TRBV10-1,CASGEAFF,TGCGCCAGCGGTGAAGCTTTCTTT
TRBJ1-1,NA,TRBD1,TRBV28,CASSLWTGGNTEAFF,TGTGCCAGCAGTTTGTGGACAGGGGGTAACACTGAAGCTTTCTTT
TRBJ2-2,NA,NA,TRBV29-1,CSGTTANTGELFF,TGCAGCGGTACCACAGCGAACACCGGGGAGCTGTTTTTT
TRBJ2-7,NA,NA,TRBV5-6,CASSGEVYEQYF,TGTGCCAGCAGCGGTGAGGTCTACGAGCAGTACTTC
TRBJ1-1,NA,NA,TRBV15,CATSRSMENTEAFF,TGTGCCACCAGCAGATCCATGGAGAACACTGAAGCTTTCTTT
TRBJ2-5,NA,TRBD2,TRBV28,CASSLGLAGGLQETQYF,TGTGCCAGCAGTTTGGGACTAGCGGGGGGACTTCAAGAGACCCAGTACTTC
TRBJ2-5,NA,TRBD2,TRBV6-5,CASSYSITSGSETQYF,TGTGCCAGCAGTTACTCGATTACTAGCGGGAGTGAGACCCAGTACTTC
TRBJ1-5,NA,NA,TRBV28,CASSLDADNQPQHF,TGTGCCAGCAGTTTGGACGCGGACAATCAGCCCCAGCATTTT
TRBJ2-5,once,NA,TRBV5-6,CASSLVGGETQYF,TGTGCCAGCAGCTTGGTGGGGGGAGAGACCCAGTACTTC
TRBJ2-7,NA,NA,TRBV28,CASRPNADTSYEQYF,TGTGCCAGCAGACCTAACGCCGACACCTCCTACGAGCAGTACTTC
TRBJ2-7,NA,TRBD1,TRBV5-1,CASSLDQGATYEQYF,TGCGCCAGCAGCTTGGATCAGGGGGCGACCTACGAGCAGTACTTC
TRBJ2-7,NA,TRBD1,TRBV13,CASSPRTGAYEQYF,TGTGCCAGCAGCCCGCGGACAGGGGCCTACGAGCAGTACTTC
TRBJ2-1,NA,NA,TRBV29-1,CSVITDGSSYNEQFF,TGCAGCGTCATCACGGACGGCAGCTCCTACAATGAGCAGTTCTTC
TRBJ2-7,NA,TRBD1,TRBV7-9,CASSFGQGGYEQYF,TGTGCCAGCAGCTTCGGACAGGGCGGCTACGAGCAGTACTTC
TRBJ1-4,NA,NA,TRBV13,CASSLRPTATANEKLFF,TGTGCCAGCAGCTTACGCCCTACAGCGACTGCTAATGAAAAACTGTTTTTT
TRBJ2-7,NA,NA,TRBV19,CASSQADFPTYEQYF,TGTGCCAGTAGTCAGGCGGACTTCCCCACCTACGAGCAGTACTTC
TRBJ1-5,NA,NA,TRBV6-6,CASSYTERSNQPQHF,TGTGCCAGCAGTTATACGGAGAGGAGCAATCAGCCCCAGCATTTT
TRBJ2-7,NA,TRBD1,TRBV19,CASSPRTGEEQYF,TGTGCCAGTAGTCCTCGGACAGGGGAAGAGCAGTACTTC
TRBJ2-5,NA,TRBD2,TRBV7-7,CASSSRTSSETQYF,TGTGCTAGCAGCTCGAGGACTAGCAGTGAGACCCAGTACTTC
TRBJ2-7,NA,NA,TRBV13,CASSPRGALSYEQYF,TGTGCCAGCAGTCCCAGGGGAGCCCTCTCCTACGAGCAGTACTTC
TRBJ2-2,NA,TRBD1,TRBV4-1,CASSHPTGLVGELFF,TGCGCCAGCAGCCACCCGACAGGGTTGGTCGGGGAGCTGTTTTTT
TRBJ1-4,NA,NA,TRBV28,CASGTGLTEKLFF,TGTGCCAGCGGGACGGGGTTGACGGAAAAACTGTTTTTT
TRBJ2-3,NA,TRBD2,TRBV7-9,CASSLVGEIAGASTDTQYF,TGTGCCAGCAGCTTAGTAGGGGAAATAGCGGGGGCGAGCACAGATACGCAGTATTTT
TRBJ2-7,NA,NA,TRBV10-2,CASSGPVDVPSYEQYF,TGCGCCAGCAGTGGCCCTGTGGACGTTCCAAGCTACGAGCAGTACTTC
TRBJ2-7,NA,TRBD2,TRBV7-6,CASSLAGGSYEQYF,TGTGCCAGCAGCTTGGCGGGGGGGTCCTACGAGCAGTACTTC
TRBJ2-5,NA,TRBD2,TRBV28,CASSLRLAGLQETQYF,TGTGCCAGCAGTTTGAGGTTAGCGGGGCTCCAAGAGACCCAGTACTTC
TRBJ2-7,NA,NA,TRBV5-1,CASSLDQAGTPYEQYF,TGCGCCAGCAGCTTGGACCAGGCCGGGACACCGTACGAGCAGTACTTC
TRBJ2-3,NA,NA,TRBV14,CASSQGGVSTDTQYF,TGTGCCAGCAGCCAAGGAGGAGTTAGCACAGATACGCAGTATTTT
TRBJ1-3,NA,NA,TRBV19,CASRDTGSGNTIYF,TGTGCCAGCCGGGACACTGGTTCTGGAAACACCATATATTTT
TRBJ2-5,NA,NA,TRBV14,CASSHSDGAWGETQYF,TGTGCCAGCAGCCATTCCGACGGGGCTTGGGGAGAGACCCAGTACTTC